The entry that follows covers one T cell receptor beta chain sequence. No antigen is known for it. PCR involved 60 Vbeta and 13 Jbeta primers. Assay: immunoSEQ multiplex PCR; the TCRdb copy retains only in-frame clones and omits some. The table has fewer than 200,000 clones, approximately 80% seen once. Germline V gene sequence: CDR1 SGHKS, CDR2 YYEKEE (reference sequence). This CDR3 is built from 15 residues. V trimming: 4 bases; J trimming: 6 bases; junction bases outside the gene matches: 11. The data are from a study of cytomegalovirus exposure and HLA in healthy donors. Study in general: The early release's HLA-typed donors yielded roughly 85 million unique TCRs. Overall study findings and caveats: CMV serostatus stood as the only immune exposure information on hand. Most sequenced TCRs were rare (though some public TCRs occurred in many donors). Sequencing likely generated an artifact that appeared as a cluster of highly shared sequence variants.

This receptor was identified in a man between 40 and 49 years old in good health and CMV-seropositive. The specimen was PBMCs. This chain joins TRBV5-5 and TRBJ2-7; TRBD1 matches 9 bases. The CDR3 DNA follows: TGTGCCAGCAGCATCTATCCGGGACAGGGTTCCGAGCAGTACTTC. Translated, it gives CASSIYPGQGSEQYF.